The T cell receptor (beta chain) under discussion was sequenced for a study of T cell responses to AZD1222 COVID-19 vaccine. The CDR3 is 13 residues long. Study results and caveats: CD4 TCRs linked to vaccination spanned spike, dominating at 160-218 and 743-854. With two AZD1222 doses given, Spike-specific TCR breadth and depth both rose. Clonal diversity may have been underestimated, and the donors were mostly white British, with more females than males.

As for this clone: Its antigen is as yet unknown.

Generated by immunoSEQ multiplex PCR, the TCRdb table keeps only in-frame clones and is missing some. The sample has 85,000 to 90,000 clones, 70% to 90% seen once; the top ten hold about 9.4%. The chain couples TRBV21-1 to TRBJ2-3; TRBD2 is the table's D call and was not checked against the DNA. TRBV21-1 is recorded as a pseudogene. Sequencing used peripheral blood, obtained on day 0 of MenACWY control vaccination. This clonotype originated in an adult in good health. CDR3 nucleotide sequence: TGTGCCAGCAGCAAAGAAGTAGCAGATACGCAGTATTTT. It specifies CASSKEVADTQYF.